This T cell receptor beta chain was recorded in a study of cytomegalovirus exposure and HLA in healthy donors. For this clone: Its antigen is unknown. Other DNA sequences in the sample encode the same CDR3.

Researchers ran the PCR with 60 Vbeta and 13 Jbeta primers. Data came from immunoSEQ multiplex PCR; TCRdb stores just in-frame clones and leaves some out. The sample has around 88,000 clones, around four fifths seen once. The CDR3 totals 13 residues. Germline V gene sequence: CDR1 SGDLS, CDR2 YYNGEE. The ends lost 1 base at V and 5 bases at J; junction bases unmatched: 1. The study, taken as a whole, reports: A later analysis reported that several of the most significant clusters appeared to be linked to common viral pathogens, among them Epstein-Barr virus.

The sequenced material came from PBMCs. The J gene is TRBJ1-1, the V gene TRBV9; 8 bases match TRBD1. This receptor was obtained from a woman between 35 and 50 years old in good health and CMV-seropositive. CDR3 coding DNA: TGTGCCAGCAGCGTAACAGGGGGGACTGAAGCTTTCTTT. Its translation: CASSVTGGTEAFF.